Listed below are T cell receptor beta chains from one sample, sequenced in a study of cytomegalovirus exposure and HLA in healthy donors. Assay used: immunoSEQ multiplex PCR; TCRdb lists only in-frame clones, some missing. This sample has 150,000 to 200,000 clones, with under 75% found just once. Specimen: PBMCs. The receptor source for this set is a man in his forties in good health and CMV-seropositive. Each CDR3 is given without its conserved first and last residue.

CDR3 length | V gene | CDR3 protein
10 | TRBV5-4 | ASSPNEDGYT
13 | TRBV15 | ATSTGRTGTDTQY
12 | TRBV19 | ASTKGGPRTEAF
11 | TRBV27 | ASGTSGEETQY
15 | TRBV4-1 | ASSQLGGGSLPYEQY
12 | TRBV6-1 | ASIKHNSNQPQH
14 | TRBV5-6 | ASSLSGVILIGEQF
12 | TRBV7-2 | ASSLDRGVREQF
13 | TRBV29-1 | SVEDGTPSHNEQF
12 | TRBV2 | ASSELQGIYEQY
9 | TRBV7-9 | ASSPHYEQY
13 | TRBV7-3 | ASSLGDRDNSPLH
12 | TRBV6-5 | ASSPRVITGELF
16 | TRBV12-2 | ASRLVFSETGTDQPQH
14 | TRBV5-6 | ASSLASGTGPNEQF
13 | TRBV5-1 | ASSLDGGNFYGYT
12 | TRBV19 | ASSIEGHTGELF
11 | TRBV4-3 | ASSLGTTYEQY
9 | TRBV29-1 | SLRQVTEQF
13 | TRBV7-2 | ASSPGGPSGNTIY
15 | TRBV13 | ASSLVGSLVGYNEQF
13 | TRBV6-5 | ASSWGLGQGAEQF
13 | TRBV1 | TSPPPGRANTEAF
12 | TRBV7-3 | ASERQLHSDEQY
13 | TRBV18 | ASSRIRDRNEKLF
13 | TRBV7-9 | ASTLAGGSTGELF
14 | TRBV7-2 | ASSLERGGPGNEQF
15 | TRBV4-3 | ASSQVRTGDYTDTQY
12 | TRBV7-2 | ASSFPGGNQPQH
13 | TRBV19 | ASTPVLTSNQPQH
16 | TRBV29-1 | SVGEIAGVPSGANVLT
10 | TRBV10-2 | ASSEDRLGYT
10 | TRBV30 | AWSVSRYEQY
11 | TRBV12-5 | ASGFGTLEPQH
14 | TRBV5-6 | ASSYGGFSYNSPLH
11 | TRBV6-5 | ASSPGGRETQY
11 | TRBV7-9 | ASHQTTGNTIY
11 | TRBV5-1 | ASSPESDYGYT
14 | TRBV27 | ASSPLTGDGNQPQH
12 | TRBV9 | ASGRDRGLDEQY
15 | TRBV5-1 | ASSSPGQGASEETQY
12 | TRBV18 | ASSPQGQGNGYT
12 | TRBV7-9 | ASSLGVAGCELF
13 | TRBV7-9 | ASSSRTGGNEKLF
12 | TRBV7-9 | ASSLAGTYNEQF
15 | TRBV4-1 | ASSHSPDRERSYGYT
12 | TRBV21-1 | ASSAPKTGSPLH
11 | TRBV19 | ASSLAGGETQY
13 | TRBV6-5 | ASSYSGRGNEKLF
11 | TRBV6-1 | ASSLSGHQPQH
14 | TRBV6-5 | ASSYTGARVDNEQF
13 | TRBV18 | ASSPQGSMNTEAF
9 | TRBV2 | ASSSTDTQY
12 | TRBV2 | ASSGQTRNQPQH
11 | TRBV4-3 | ASSQERGPGYT
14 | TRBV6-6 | ASIGVGLHRGETQY
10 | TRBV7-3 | ASSLRGGTQY